What follows is one TCR beta chain and its context. Its recognized antigen is unknown. The input lacks base qualities; no much larger clone sits a single base away. The CDR3 starts with the cysteine, ends with the phenylalanine, and has 15 residues. Here the CDR3 DNA is all that survives: 45 bases in frame from base 1. The V end loses 7 bases and the J end loses 3 bases, and a stretch of 18 bases separates them. The CDR1 and CDR2 encoded by the germline V gene (reference sequence) are MNHEY and SMNVEV. This record comes from a study of blood T cell repertoires in COVID-19 (dated by TCRdb to 2019 to 2021). About the full investigation: Samples from collaborators originated in the United States, Italy and Spain and spanned both the acute and convalescent phases of COVID-19. The dataset comprised deeply sampled blood TCRbeta repertoires from subjects exposed to, actively infected with, or recovered from COVID-19. HLA class I and class II types, where available, came from metadata supplied by the sample provider rather than from assay-based typing. Samples were obtained from the ongoing ImmuneRACE study (first 160 participants) and from some 1,200 subjects provided by 6 global collaborators. The material from the prospective study consisted of cDNA or gDNA derived from T cells, B-cell-depleted T cells, or PBMCs. The repertoires were released in a freely available public database intended as a resource for research on the immune response to SARS-CoV-2. Sample metadata almost always included a de-identified subject ID, COVID-19 status, age in years and sex.

In the prospective study, participants were about 18 to 100 years old, resided in approximately 25 geographic areas of the United States, and were enrolled through a virtual design. To assign participants to cohorts, the prospective study relied on clinical history that participants themselves reported in a screening survey and a study questionnaire. In the prospective study, whole blood, serum and a nasopharyngeal or oropharyngeal swab were collected from each participant by mobile phlebotomists. Over a roughly 2-month period, participants in the prospective study had the option of providing additional blood draws and questionnaires. Before DNA extraction, prospective study blood samples were shipped either frozen or at room temperature. What the research found in general, with its limitations: The quantity of clinical and demographic metadata differed by source and by participant and was supplied without curation.

The immunoSEQ Assay, a bias-controlled multiplex PCR, was used to amplify TCRbeta CDR3 regions from genomic DNA. Per the source publication's procedure: The number of nucleated cells in each sample was estimated from the amplification of reference gene primers within the assay. Sequence reads were collapsed and filtered to measure the absolute abundance of every unique TCRbeta CDR3 rearrangement. For each sample, productive Simpson clonality was calculated as the square root of Simpson's diversity index across productive rearrangements. The source is immuneACCESS, and TCRdb retained only in-frame sequences with V and J called. Part of the clones is not carried over; for the studies checked, unresolved V genes explain less than half of this, and the remainder is unexplained. V and J calls and clone size are those listed in that table; D and trimming were worked out from the DNA. Across this sample there are 300,000 to 500,000 clones, with more than 75% seen only once. The ten largest account for approximately 0.96% of the sample.

The sequence is built from TRBV27 and TRBJ1-2, with the D gene not clear enough to name. The source is a young woman with acute COVID-19. The sample comprised PBMCs or T cells enriched from blood (not recorded which). The nucleotide sequence is TGTGCCAGCACCTCCCTCGGGTCTTTGGACTATGGCTACACCTTC. Protein translation: CASTSLGSLDYGYTF.